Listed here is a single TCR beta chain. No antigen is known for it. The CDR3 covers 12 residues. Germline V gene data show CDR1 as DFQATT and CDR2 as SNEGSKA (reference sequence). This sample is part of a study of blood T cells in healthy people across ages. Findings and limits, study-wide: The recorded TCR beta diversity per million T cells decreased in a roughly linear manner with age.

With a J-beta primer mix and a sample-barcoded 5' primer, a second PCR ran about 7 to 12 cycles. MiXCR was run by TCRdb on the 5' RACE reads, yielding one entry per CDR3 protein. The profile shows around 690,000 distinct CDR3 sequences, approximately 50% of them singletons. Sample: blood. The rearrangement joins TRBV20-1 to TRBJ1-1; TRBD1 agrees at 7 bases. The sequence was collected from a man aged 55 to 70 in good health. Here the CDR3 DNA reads TGCAGAACACCAGGGGGAGGAACCGAAGCTTTCTTT. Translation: CRTPGGGTEAFF.